Below, 10 T cell receptor beta chains from the same sample are listed, as sequenced in a study of CD8 T cells in Susac syndrome. RNA, at about 0.45 to 1 ug, was reverse transcribed with random hexamers. TCRdb re-called the immunoSEQ multiplex PCR reads through MiXCR, storing one row per CDR3 protein. The repertoire holds more than 200,000 distinct CDR3 sequences, 90% to 95% seen once, with approximately 0.07% in the top ten. Sequenced material: CD4+ T cells from PBMCs. These receptors were obtained from a human donor with multiple sclerosis.

CDR3 sequence reads: CSAGQVEESQYF. DNA for the CDR3: TGCAGTGCCGGGCAGGTGGAGGAGTCCCAGTACTTC. This chain uses TRBV20-1 with TRBJ2-5; D might be TRBD2 (5 bases). Germline assignment: CDR1 DFQATT and CDR2 SNEGSKA (reference sequence). This CDR3 is built from 12 residues. The ends were cut back, 6 bases at V and 9 bases at J, with 17 bases in the middle.

The V and J genes are TRBV2 and TRBJ2-1; a possible D gene is TRBD2 (6 bases). The V gene's germline CDR1 is SNHLY and CDR2 FYNNEI. V was pared by 6 bases and J by 0 bases, with 12 bases between. The CDR3 runs to 15 residues. CDR3 DNA: TGTGCCAGCAGCGAGCGGGTGAGCTCCTACAATGAGCAGTTCTTC. This codes for CASSERVSSYNEQFF. Drawing the rest from reference TRBV2 and TRBJ2-1, the complete variable domain is EPEVTQTPSHQVTQMGQEVILRCVPISNHLYFYWYRQILGQKVEFLVSFYNNEISEKSEIFDDQFSVERPDGSNFTLKIRSTKLEDSAMYFCASSERVSSYNEQFFGPGTRLTVL.

The J gene is TRBJ2-1, the V gene TRBV10-3, with 7 bases that match TRBD1. Trimming removed 4 bases from V and 8 bases from J; junction bases left unmatched: 5. Looked up from germline, CDR1 is ENHRY and CDR2 is SYGVKD. The CDR3 has 13 amino acids. The CDR3 protein is CAISGNRGHEQFF. As DNA, the CDR3 is TGTGCCATCAGTGGTAACAGGGGCCATGAGCAGTTCTTC.

V and J are TRBV20-1 and TRBJ2-3, with 10 nucleotides matching TRBD2. The length of the CDR3 is 14 residues. Per the germline V gene, CDR1 is DFQATT and CDR2 is SNEGSKA (reference sequence). V lost 6 bases to trimming and J lost 2 bases; unmatched junction nucleotides: 5. The CDR3 bases are TGCAGTGCGAGGACTAGCGGATACACAGATACGCAGTATTTT. Amino acids: CSARTSGYTDTQYF.

The chain carries TRBV13 and TRBJ2-7; tentative D call: TRBD1 (5 bases). Deletions cut 0 bases from V and 5 bases from J, with 14 bases between. The V gene's germline CDR1 is PRHDT and CDR2 FYEKMQ (reference sequence). The CDR3 runs 15 residues. The CDR3 sequence is CASSLGLGAVHEQYF. The CDR3 DNA reads TGTGCCAGCAGCTTAGGGTTAGGGGCGGTACACGAGCAGTACTTC.

CDR3 nucleotide sequence: TGCAGCGTTGCCCGGGCGGGGGGCACAGATACGCAGTATTTT. Translating it yields CSVARAGGTDTQYF. The V call is TRBV29-1, the J call TRBJ2-3; 7 positions match TRBD2. CDR1 SQVTM and CDR2 ANQGSEA come from the germline V gene. The CDR3 sequence is 14 residues long. The junction had 5 bases not matched to a gene; V was cut back by 4 bases and J by 1 base.

V and J are TRBV2 and TRBJ2-3; D may be TRBD1 (6 bases). There are 14 residues in the CDR3. Germline lookup yields CDR1 SNHLY and CDR2 FYNNEI. The ends were cut back, 6 bases at V and 0 bases at J, with 10 bases in the middle. CDR3 DNA: TGTGCCAGCAGCAGGGGCTACAGCACAGATACGCAGTATTTT. Its translation: CASSRGYSTDTQYF. Full variable domain (missing parts from reference TRBV2 and TRBJ2-3): EPEVTQTPSHQVTQMGQEVILRCVPISNHLYFYWYRQILGQKVEFLVSFYNNEISEKSEIFDDQFSVERPDGSNFTLKIRSTKLEDSAMYFCASSRGYSTDTQYFGPGTRLTVL.

This chain connects TRBV5-4 to TRBJ2-3, with TRBD1 as a possible D gene (5 bases). Trimming stripped 4 bases from V and 4 bases from J, with 13 bases between. Germline lookup yields CDR1 SGHNT and CDR2 YYREEE (reference sequence). The CDR3 is made up of 14 amino acids. CDR3 nucleotides: TGTGCCAGCAGCGACAGAAGGGGTGCAGATACGCAGTATTTT. It yields the protein CASSDRRGADTQYF.

This chain connects TRBV20-1 to TRBJ1-1; D perhaps matches TRBD1 (6 bases). The CDR3 runs to 12 residues. The germline V gene encodes CDR1 DFQATT and CDR2 SNEGSKA (reference sequence). Trimming took off 1 base at V and 5 bases at J, with 8 bases between the two ends. In DNA form, the CDR3 reads TGCAGTGCTAGAGCAACAGGGACTGAAGCTTTCTTT. Residues: CSARATGTEAFF.

This clonotype is a singleton in its sample. This chain connects TRBV24-1 to TRBJ2-1, with 10 bases aligning to TRBD2. Germline V CDR1 and CDR2: KGHDR, SFDVKD. The J segment lost 1 base and the V segment lost 7 bases, leaving 3 bases of the junction unmatched. This CDR3 region has 15 residues. CDR3 DNA: TGTGCCACCAGCCATAGCGGGAGGTCCTACAATGAGCAGTTCTTC. Its translation is CATSHSGRSYNEQFF.